Listed below are T cell receptor beta chains from one sample, sequenced in a study of CD8+CD57+ T cells in acquired aplastic anemia. TCRdb called the reads again in MiXCR, with one record for every CDR3 protein. The table has 150,000 to 200,000 distinct CDR3 sequences, roughly 48% seen once; the top ten hold less than 3%. What was sequenced was sorted CD4+, CD8+, or CD8+CD57+ T cells (not recorded which) from PBMCs. The receptors derive from a human donor with aplastic anemia. The CDR3 runs from the conserved cysteine through the conserved F or W. Each record gives: V gene, clone size, D gene, J gene, CDR3 protein, CDR3 DNA. A D gene is named only where the DNA matches it firmly. Expanded clones get a size class; other rows say once, few or many, or leave the size out.

TRBV12-3/TRBV12-4	-	-	TRBJ2-7	CASSFWGARYEQYF	TGTGCCAGCAGTTTCTGGGGGGCGCGTTACGAGCAGTACTTC
TRBV27	few	-	TRBJ1-1	CASASPPGSTEAFF	TGTGCCAGTGCTAGCCCTCCAGGGTCAACTGAAGCTTTCTTT
TRBV4-2	-	TRBD1	TRBJ1-2	CASSQETGEAYGYTF	TGTGCCAGCAGCCAAGAGACAGGGGAGGCCTATGGCTACACCTTC
TRBV7-9	once	TRBD1	TRBJ1-2	CASSPGQGDGYGYTF	TGTGCCAGCAGCCCCGGACAGGGGGATGGCTATGGCTACACCTTC
TRBV7-3	many	-	TRBJ1-1	CASSHPPNTEAFF	TGTGCCAGCAGCCACCCACCGAACACTGAAGCTTTCTTT
TRBV6-4	many	TRBD2	TRBJ2-1	CASSIAGGRNEQFF	TGTGCCAGCAGCATAGCGGGAGGCCGCAATGAGCAGTTCTTC
TRBV4-2	-	-	TRBJ2-3	CASSQRGALAASTDTQYF	TGTGCCAGCAGCCAACGGGGGGCTCTAGCGGCTAGCACAGATACGCAGTATTTT
TRBV4-2	-	-	TRBJ1-6	CASSQDRRGQSPLHF	TGTGCCAGCAGCCAAGATCGTCGGGGGCAGTCACCCCTCCACTTT
TRBV20-1	many	TRBD2	TRBJ2-7	CSATAGPYEQYF	TGCAGTGCAACAGCGGGACCCTACGAGCAGTACTTC
TRBV18	few	-	TRBJ2-2	CASSPSRDLTGELFF	TGTGCCAGCTCACCTTCTCGGGACCTCACCGGGGAGCTGTTTTTT
TRBV20-1	-	-	TRBJ2-5	CSAVRDSNSNQPQYF	TGCAGTGCTGTCCGGGATTCCAATAGCAATCAGCCCCAGTACTTC
TRBV5-1	many	-	TRBJ2-3	CASSYGEITLTDTQYF	TGCGCCAGCAGCTACGGAGAAATCACCCTCACAGATACGCAGTATTTT
TRBV19	-	TRBD1	TRBJ2-5	CASSNTGQQETQYF	TGTGCCAGTAGTAATACGGGACAGCAAGAGACCCAGTACTTC
TRBV15	-	TRBD2	TRBJ2-1	CATSSGTSGKHNEQFF	TGTGCCACCAGCAGCGGGACTAGCGGGAAACACAATGAGCAGTTCTTC
TRBV30	many	-	TRBJ2-5	CAWSAGGQETQYF	TGTGCCTGGAGTGCCGGGGGTCAAGAGACCCAGTACTTC
TRBV15	hyperexpanded	TRBD2	TRBJ2-2	CATSERDVDTGELFF	TGTGCCACCAGCGAGCGGGATGTCGACACCGGGGAGCTGTTTTTT
TRBV20-1	many	-	TRBJ2-1	CSARMVEIIINEQFF	TGCAGTGCTAGAATGGTGGAAATAATCATCAATGAGCAGTTCTTC
TRBV7-9	-	-	TRBJ1-6	CASRPPGGFGSPLHF	TGTGCCAGCAGACCGCCGGGGGGGTTCGGCTCACCCCTCCACTTT
TRBV20-1	many	TRBD1	TRBJ2-5	CSASQGTGEETQYF	TGCAGTGCTAGTCAAGGGACAGGGGAAGAGACCCAGTACTTC
TRBV24-1	few	-	TRBJ1-1	CATSDPGVGAFF	TGTGCCACCAGTGATCCAGGGGTCGGGGCTTTCTTT
TRBV2	few	-	TRBJ1-1	CASTAASRNTEAFF	TGTGCCAGCACCGCAGCATCCCGGAACACTGAAGCTTTCTTT
TRBV12-3/TRBV12-4	many	-	TRBJ2-2	CASSLGRGGRELFF	TGTGCCAGCAGTTTAGGTCGAGGGGGTAGGGAGCTGTTTTTT
TRBV3-1	many	-	TRBJ2-3	CASSQSDTQYF	TGTGCCAGCAGCCAATCAGATACGCAGTATTTT
TRBV5-6	-	TRBD1	TRBJ1-2	CASSVDRLGYYGYTF	TGTGCCAGCAGCGTGGACAGGTTGGGCTACTATGGCTACACCTTC
TRBV15	-	-	TRBJ2-7	CATSRPTGEQYF	TGTGCCACCAGCAGACCTACAGGCGAGCAGTACTTC
TRBV10-3	once	-	TRBJ2-1	CAISGGTPNNEQFF	TGTGCCATCAGTGGAGGCACACCTAACAATGAGCAGTTCTTC
TRBV7-3	many	TRBD1	TRBJ1-1	CASSLLGTVNTEAFF	TGTGCCAGCAGCTTGCTAGGGACAGTGAACACTGAAGCTTTCTTT
TRBV5-6	many	TRBD2	TRBJ2-2	CASSSGGRPRAGELFF	TGTGCCAGCAGCTCGGGGGGGCGGCCTCGCGCCGGGGAGCTGTTTTTT
TRBV11-3	-	-	TRBJ1-2	CASSPETSEMHGYTF	TGTGCCAGCAGCCCAGAAACTTCTGAGATGCATGGCTACACCTTC
TRBV28	-	-	TRBJ2-7	CASIPLSPGSYEQYF	TGTGCCAGCATCCCGCTTAGTCCAGGTTCCTACGAGCAGTACTTC
TRBV5-1	-	TRBD2	TRBJ2-7	CASSSGLAGGREQYF	TGCGCCAGCAGCTCCGGACTAGCGGGGGGGCGCGAGCAGTACTTC
TRBV5-6	many	-	TRBJ1-5	CASSTSGLLNQPQHF	TGTGCCAGCAGCACGTCAGGACTCCTTAATCAGCCCCAGCATTTT
TRBV3-1	-	TRBD2	TRBJ2-5	CASSKVAGGPGETQYF	TGTGCCAGCAGCAAAGTAGCGGGAGGGCCTGGGGAGACCCAGTACTTC
TRBV20-1	-	-	TRBJ2-2	CSARDIRQGGNTGELFF	TGCAGTGCTAGAGACATCAGACAGGGAGGGAACACCGGGGAGCTGTTTTTT
TRBV7-2	-	-	TRBJ1-1	CASSGIGATEAFF	TGTGCCAGCAGCGGGATAGGGGCGACTGAAGCTTTCTTT
TRBV5-1	-	-	TRBJ2-1	CVSSLGVDNERFF	TGCGTCAGCAGCTTGGGTGTGGACAATGAGCGGTTCTTC
TRBV5-1	many	TRBD1	TRBJ2-3	CASSIGTGGTDTQYF	TGCGCCAGCAGCATCGGGACAGGGGGTACAGATACGCAGTATTTT
TRBV5-1	-	-	TRBJ1-1	CASSFEGGSTEAFF	TGCGCCAGCAGCTTTGAGGGGGGAAGCACTGAAGCTTTCTTT
TRBV2	-	TRBD1	TRBJ2-1	CASVWDRKEQFF	TGTGCCAGCGTTTGGGACAGGAAGGAGCAGTTCTTC
TRBV7-2	many	TRBD1	TRBJ1-5	CASSEQGRSNQPQHF	TGTGCCAGCAGCGAACAGGGGCGCAGCAATCAGCCCCAGCATTTT
TRBV7-2	-	TRBD1	TRBJ2-7	CASSGFGQGGNEQYF	TGTGCCAGCAGCGGATTCGGACAGGGTGGGAACGAGCAGTACTTC